The rows below give T cell receptor beta chains drawn from one sample of a study. From the 5' RACE reads, TCRdb called clonotypes with MiXCR, one entry per CDR3 protein. The sample has about 54,000 distinct CDR3 sequences, approximately 17% seen once. Sequencing input: naive CD4+ T cells sorted from blood. The source of these receptors is a female donor with breast cancer. Each CDR3 is given with its conserved first and last residue. The D gene is left open where the match is weak. Size tells how often a clone was seen (once, few, many) or the class of an expanded clone, and some rows leave it out.

NA TRBJ2-5 TRBV6-5 many CASSYRSVQETQYF TGTGCCAGCAGTTATCGGTCAGTCCAAGAGACCCAGTACTTC
TRBD2 TRBJ2-1 TRBV6-5 NA CASTRAGGRRNEQFF TGTGCCAGCACCCGGGCGGGCGGGAGGAGGAATGAGCAGTTCTTC
NA TRBJ1-5 TRBV7-2 NA CASSSSDQPQHF TGTGCCAGCAGCTCATCCGATCAGCCCCAGCATTTT
TRBD1 TRBJ2-2 TRBV12-3/TRBV12-4 NA CASRSTQGANTGELFF TGTGCCAGCAGATCCACACAGGGGGCGAACACCGGGGAGCTGTTTTTT
NA TRBJ1-1 TRBV29-1 many CSLQEGAGTEAFF TGCAGCCTCCAGGAGGGTGCAGGGACTGAAGCTTTCTTT
NA TRBJ1-1 TRBV18 NA CASSPSTGRNTEAFF TGTGCCAGCTCACCGTCAACCGGGAGGAACACTGAAGCTTTCTTT
NA TRBJ2-7 TRBV5-1 many CASSQDQGEQYF TGCGCCAGCAGCCAAGACCAAGGCGAGCAGTACTTC
NA TRBJ1-2 TRBV7-9 NA CASSLGTGYGYTF TGTGCCAGCAGCTTGGGGACCGGCTATGGCTACACCTTC
NA TRBJ1-4 TRBV5-1 few CASSSATRDEKLFF TGCGCCAGCAGCTCAGCCACTCGGGATGAAAAACTGTTTTTT
NA TRBJ1-1 TRBV29-1 few CSVGMGGGNTEAFF TGCAGCGTTGGGATGGGAGGCGGTAACACTGAAGCTTTCTTT
NA TRBJ2-7 TRBV4-2 many CASSPGVIYEQYF TGTGCCAGCAGCCCGGGAGTCATATACGAGCAGTACTTC
NA TRBJ1-6 TRBV5-6 many CASSFGWVNSPLHF TGTGCCAGCAGCTTCGGATGGGTGAACTCACCCCTCCACTTT
TRBD1 TRBJ2-7 TRBV5-1 many CASSGTGGRSYEQYF TGCGCCAGCAGCGGGACAGGGGGAAGGTCCTACGAGCAGTACTTC
TRBD2 TRBJ2-1 TRBV5-1 many CASSLVPSAGATYNEQFF TGCGCCAGCAGCTTGGTCCCTAGCGCGGGAGCTACCTACAATGAGCAGTTCTTC
NA TRBJ2-7 TRBV7-2 NA CASSLVAQDYEQYF TGTGCCAGCAGCTTAGTTGCCCAAGACTACGAGCAGTACTTC
TRBD2 TRBJ2-5 TRBV6-1 NA CASSPTGTSGGARRKETQYF TGTGCCAGCAGCCCTACCGGGACTAGCGGGGGTGCACGACGCAAAGAGACCCAGTACTTC
TRBD1 TRBJ2-3 TRBV7-3 NA CANSTQGGRPDTQYF TGTGCCAACAGCACGCAAGGGGGCCGCCCAGATACGCAGTATTTT
NA TRBJ2-7 TRBV20-1 many CSARTRGYEQYF TGCAGTGCGCGGACTCGCGGATACGAGCAGTACTTC
TRBD2 TRBJ2-3 TRBV7-8 few CASSLARLGLAGSTDTQYF TGTGCCAGCAGCTTAGCGCGTTTGGGGCTAGCGGGTAGCACAGATACGCAGTATTTT
NA TRBJ1-1 TRBV2 many CASSSDYNTEAFF TGTGCCAGCAGTAGCGACTATAACACTGAAGCTTTCTTT
NA TRBJ1-5 TRBV12-3/TRBV12-4 NA CASSSPGSNQSQHF TGTGCCAGCAGTTCTCCCGGCTCTAATCAGTCCCAGCATTTT
NA TRBJ2-4 TRBV12-3/TRBV12-4 NA CASSLRGGDGDIQYF TGTGCCAGCAGTTTAAGAGGAGGGGATGGAGACATTCAGTACTTC
NA TRBJ2-3 TRBV5-1 many CASKISPGDTQYF TGCGCCAGCAAAATATCCCCGGGAGATACGCAGTATTTT
TRBD1 TRBJ2-2 TRBV5-6 few CASSYRNRGLSLAGELFF TGTGCCAGCAGCTACCGAAACAGGGGGCTATCGTTGGCCGGGGAGCTGTTTTTT
NA TRBJ2-1 TRBV27 NA CASSNPDANEQFF TGTGCCAGTTCCAATCCGGACGCAAATGAGCAGTTCTTC
NA TRBJ1-3 TRBV20-1 NA CSARKGTDGNTIYF TGCAGTGCTAGAAAGGGAACGGATGGAAACACCATATATTTT
NA TRBJ1-1 TRBV5-1 NA CASSLDVYEAFF TGCGCCAGCAGCTTGGACGTATACGAAGCTTTCTTT
TRBD1 TRBJ2-2 TRBV5-6 many CASSFWDRGTGELFF TGTGCCAGCAGCTTTTGGGACAGGGGGACCGGGGAGCTGTTTTTT
TRBD1 TRBJ2-2 TRBV20-1 NA CSAKDRASDTGELFF TGCAGTGCTAAAGACAGGGCCAGCGACACCGGGGAGCTGTTTTTT
TRBD2 TRBJ2-1 TRBV6-6 many CASSPGLAGVNEQFF TGTGCCAGCAGTCCCGGACTAGCGGGAGTAAATGAGCAGTTCTTC
NA TRBJ1-6 TRBV6-2/TRBV6-3 NA CASHKTGNSPLHF TGTGCCAGCCACAAGACTGGAAATTCACCCCTCCACTTT
NA TRBJ2-7 TRBV29-1 many CSVGAYDREQYF TGCAGCGTCGGTGCCTACGACAGGGAGCAGTACTTC
TRBD2 TRBJ2-3 TRBV20-1 few CSARDLSRDYTDTQYF TGCAGTGCTAGAGACCTATCCCGGGACTACACAGATACGCAGTATTTT
NA TRBJ1-5 TRBV7-2 once CASSFSLNQPQHF TGTGCCAGCAGCTTTTCACTAAATCAGCCCCAGCATTTT
NA TRBJ2-3 TRBV7-2 many CASSLAAASDTQYF TGTGCCAGCAGCTTAGCGGCGGCCTCAGATACGCAGTATTTT
TRBD2 TRBJ2-7 TRBV20-1 NA CSARRSGTYEQYF TGCAGTGCTAGACGGAGCGGGACCTACGAGCAGTACTTC
TRBD1 TRBJ1-1 TRBV7-2 many CASSVRTGNEAFF TGTGCCAGCAGCGTAAGGACAGGGAATGAAGCTTTCTTT
NA TRBJ2-5 TRBV7-6 few CASSPTASDLRGETQYF TGTGCCAGCAGCCCAACCGCCTCGGACTTAAGAGGAGAGACCCAGTACTTC
TRBD1 TRBJ1-5 TRBV19 few CATTEGGTGRWPQHF TGTGCCACCACGGAGGGAGGGACAGGGAGATGGCCCCAGCATTTT
TRBD2 TRBJ2-1 TRBV4-1 NA CASSRDGTSGTYNEQFF TGCGCCAGCAGCCGGGATGGGACTAGCGGCACCTACAATGAGCAGTTCTTC
TRBD2 TRBJ2-2 TRBV4-1 NA CASKRTSDLDGELFF TGCGCCAGCAAGAGGACTAGTGATTTGGACGGGGAGCTGTTTTTT
NA TRBJ2-3 TRBV12-3/TRBV12-4 NA CASSSGFLDTQYF TGTGCCAGCAGTTCAGGGTTCTTAGATACGCAGTATTTT
TRBD1 TRBJ1-5 TRBV5-1 many CASSLGQGQPQHF TGCGCCAGCAGCTTGGGACAGGGACAGCCCCAGCATTTT
NA TRBJ1-4 TRBV20-1 NA CSAQPGPINEKLFF TGCAGTGCTCAACCGGGACCTATTAATGAAAAACTGTTTTTT
TRBD2 TRBJ2-7 TRBV4-1 many CASSLLLAGASGEQYF TGCGCCAGCAGCCTCCTTCTAGCGGGAGCATCCGGCGAGCAGTACTTC
NA TRBJ2-7 TRBV5-1 many CASSSRDGRGNEQYF TGCGCCAGCAGCTCCCGGGACGGGCGAGGCAACGAGCAGTACTTC
NA TRBJ2-1 TRBV18 many CASSLSSSYNEQFF TGTGCCAGCTCACTTTCGAGCTCCTACAATGAGCAGTTCTTC
NA TRBJ1-2 TRBV15 NA CATSSPRGHLSGNYGYTF TGTGCCACCAGCTCCCCTAGGGGACACCTAAGTGGGAACTATGGCTACACCTTC
NA TRBJ2-5 TRBV6-5 NA CASRVAGFGGETQYF TGTGCCAGCCGGGTAGCAGGGTTCGGGGGAGAGACCCAGTACTTC
TRBD2 TRBJ2-1 TRBV5-5 NA CASRYTGTSENEQFF TGTGCCAGCAGGTATACCGGGACTAGCGAAAATGAGCAGTTCTTC
NA TRBJ1-1 TRBV6-2/TRBV6-3 NA CASSHRGVGTTEAFF TGTGCCAGCAGTCATCGGGGAGTGGGGACGACTGAAGCTTTCTTT
TRBD1 TRBJ2-2 TRBV10-3 few CAIRPGQGTGELFF TGTGCCATCAGACCGGGACAGGGGACCGGGGAGCTGTTTTTT
NA TRBJ1-1 TRBV15 many CATSRKGGTEAFF TGTGCCACCAGCCGTAAAGGAGGGACTGAAGCTTTCTTT
NA TRBJ2-3 TRBV29-1 many CSARDPSDTQYF TGCAGCGCCCGGGACCCCTCAGATACGCAGTATTTT
NA TRBJ2-7 TRBV5-1 NA CASSLQGDLQWNEQYF TGCGCCAGCAGCTTGCAAGGGGACCTCCAATGGAACGAGCAGTACTTC
NA TRBJ1-2 TRBV6-5 many CASRDIQGQAYKGYTF TGTGCCAGCAGGGATATACAGGGTCAGGCTTATAAAGGCTACACCTTC
TRBD2 TRBJ2-5 TRBV6-5 many CASGREGTETQYF TGTGCCAGCGGTCGGGAGGGCACAGAGACCCAGTACTTC
NA TRBJ2-3 TRBV6-5 NA CASRADYTDTQYF TGTGCCAGCAGAGCGGACTACACAGATACGCAGTATTTT
NA TRBJ1-2 TRBV4-1 NA CASSQDRGTNYGYTF TGCGCCAGCAGCCAAGATAGAGGGACTAACTATGGCTACACCTTC